This T cell receptor beta chain was captured by sequencing in a study of early T cells in non-severe SARS-CoV-2 infection. Trimming took off 4 bases at V and 4 bases at J, with 20 bases between the two ends. The CDR3 runs 16 residues. Germline V lookup: CDR1 SGHDT, CDR2 YYEEEE. In TCRdb, the 5' RACE reads were re-called with MiXCR into one record per CDR3 protein. The sample includes roughly 51,000 distinct CDR3 sequences, roughly 11% seen only once; the top ten take about 9.4%. The sample comprised whole blood. The chain recombines TRBV5-6 with TRBJ1-2; a possible D gene is TRBD1 (5 bases). The TCR comes from an adult who was a healthcare worker with PCR-confirmed SARS-CoV-2 infection or an uninfected control (not recorded which). The CDR3 loop reads CASSLKTWQGGYGYTF. CDR3 nucleotide sequence: TGTGCCAGCAGCCTAAAGACGTGGCAGGGTGGCTATGGCTACACCTTC.